The rows below give T cell receptor beta chains drawn from one sample of a study of molecular identifiers for immune sequencing clone quantification. TCRdb processed the PCR reads anew with MiXCR; each CDR3 protein has one entry. The sample lists more than 450,000 distinct CDR3 sequences, about 25% seen once, with just over 0.75% in the top ten. Sequencing was carried out using naive CD8+ T cells from blood, with Jurkat cell RNA spiked in. All receptors come from a human donor in good health. Some libraries in this study had Jurkat cell RNA spiked in. The CDR3 runs from the conserved cysteine through the conserved F or W. D genes are given only for firm matches. The size entry is marked missing in some rows and otherwise reads once, few, many or a size class.

TRBD2,TRBV7-3,TRBJ2-2,many,CASSPPPGLGSLGELFF,TGTGCCAGCAGCCCGCCACCGGGACTAGGAAGCCTGGGGGAGCTGTTTTTT
TRBD2,TRBV5-6,TRBJ2-7,few,CASSLGLSGEYEQYF,TGTGCCAGCAGCTTGGGCCTAAGCGGGGAATACGAGCAGTACTTC
.,TRBV20-1,TRBJ1-2,few,CSAPTDRNYGYTF,TGCAGTGCTCCCACAGACAGAAACTATGGCTACACCTTC
.,TRBV9,TRBJ2-7,.,CASSVDPGTSSEQYF,TGTGCCAGCAGCGTAGATCCAGGGACATCGTCGGAGCAGTACTTC
.,TRBV14,TRBJ1-2,.,CASSQFQLPSVYGYTF,TGTGCCAGCAGCCAATTCCAGCTTCCTAGTGTCTATGGCTACACCTTC
.,TRBV27,TRBJ2-3,few,CASSLGTAGHTDTQYF,TGTGCCAGCAGTCTCGGGACCGCGGGGCACACAGATACGCAGTATTTT
TRBD1,TRBV7-9,TRBJ1-4,many,CASSWTGGTEKLFF,TGTGCCAGCAGCTGGACAGGGGGCACTGAAAAACTGTTTTTT
TRBD2,TRBV30,TRBJ2-3,many,CAWSTSGIADTQYF,TGTGCCTGGAGTACTAGCGGGATCGCAGATACGCAGTATTTT
TRBD2,TRBV28,TRBJ2-7,many,CAGAGPGGWDEQYF,TGTGCCGGAGCAGGCCCGGGAGGTTGGGACGAGCAGTACTTC
.,TRBV4-1,TRBJ2-3,few,CASAVRGTQYF,TGCGCCAGCGCAGTAAGGGGTACGCAGTATTTT
TRBD2,TRBV13,TRBJ2-5,.,CASSARLAGTQETQYF,TGTGCCAGCAGCGCCAGACTAGCGGGGACCCAAGAGACCCAGTACTTC
.,TRBV9,TRBJ2-3,many,CASSVAAQPTDTQYF,TGTGCCAGCAGCGTAGCGGCACAGCCCACAGATACGCAGTATTTT
.,TRBV6-5,TRBJ2-7,many,CASRLWQAAYEQYF,TGTGCCAGCAGGTTATGGCAGGCGGCCTACGAGCAGTACTTC
.,TRBV28,TRBJ1-1,many,CASSLGGGGSGTEAFF,TGTGCCAGCAGTTTAGGCGGCGGGGGGTCAGGAACTGAAGCTTTCTTT
.,TRBV7-9,TRBJ1-1,many,CASRRYNTEAFF,TGTGCCAGCAGGAGATATAACACTGAAGCTTTCTTT
.,TRBV19,TRBJ2-7,.,CASSKPGPHYEQYF,TGTGCCAGTAGTAAACCGGGACCCCACTACGAGCAGTACTTC
.,TRBV7-9,TRBJ2-3,many,CASSLADTDTQYF,TGTGCCAGCAGCTTAGCCGATACAGATACGCAGTATTTT
.,TRBV7-9,TRBJ2-7,.,CASCTSRDTPLEQYF,TGTGCCAGCTGTACCTCCCGGGACACACCCCTAGAGCAGTACTTC